This record covers a single T cell receptor beta chain. Its antigen remains unknown. The data stem from a study of shared clonotypes between healthy human individuals. Overall study findings and caveats: On the whole, naive subsets had larger estimated richness than memory subsets had.

The data were produced by immunoSEQ multiplex PCR, yet TCRdb's version contains in-frame clones alone and is incomplete. In the table there are about 2 million clones, roughly 96% of which are singletons. Germline V gene sequence: CDR1 SGHRS, CDR2 YFSETQ. V dropped 4 bases and J dropped 3; count of bases not matched to a gene: 16. This CDR3 spans 18 amino acids. CD4+ cells were split into CD45RA+ naive and CD45RA-negative memory subsets. The TCR originated in a young man in good health. The V call is TRBV5-1, the J call TRBJ2-3; TRBD1 matches 8 bases. The sample consisted of naive CD4+ T cells sorted from blood. Subset: CD45RA+ positively selected. The CDR3 sequence is CASSEQGVESLRTDTQYF. The CDR3 DNA reads TGCGCCAGCAGCGAACAGGGGGTTGAAAGCTTGAGGACAGATACGCAGTATTTT.